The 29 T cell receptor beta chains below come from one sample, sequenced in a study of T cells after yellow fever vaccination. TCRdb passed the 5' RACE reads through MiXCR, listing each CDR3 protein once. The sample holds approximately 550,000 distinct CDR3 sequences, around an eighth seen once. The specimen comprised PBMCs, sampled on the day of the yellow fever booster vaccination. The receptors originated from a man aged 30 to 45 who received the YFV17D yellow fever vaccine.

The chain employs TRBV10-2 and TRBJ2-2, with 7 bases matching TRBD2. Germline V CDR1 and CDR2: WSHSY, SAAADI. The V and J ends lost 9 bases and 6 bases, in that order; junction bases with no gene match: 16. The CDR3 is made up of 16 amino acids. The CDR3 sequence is CASRSMAGASPGELFF. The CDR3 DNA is TGCGCCAGTCGTAGCATGGCGGGAGCGAGTCCCGGGGAGCTGTTTTTT.

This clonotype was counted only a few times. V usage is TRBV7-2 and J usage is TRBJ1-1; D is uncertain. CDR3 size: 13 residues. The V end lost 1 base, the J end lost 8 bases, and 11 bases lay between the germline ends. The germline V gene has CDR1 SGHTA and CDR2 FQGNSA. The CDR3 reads CASSLVAWLEAFF. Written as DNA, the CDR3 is TGTGCCAGCAGCTTAGTTGCTTGGCTGGAAGCTTTCTTT.

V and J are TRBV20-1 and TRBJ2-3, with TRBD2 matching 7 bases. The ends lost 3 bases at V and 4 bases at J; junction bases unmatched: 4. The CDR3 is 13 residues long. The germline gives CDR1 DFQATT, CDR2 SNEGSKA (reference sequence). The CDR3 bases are TGCAGTGCTAGCCGAGCGGGGTCAGATACGCAGTATTTT. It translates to CSASRAGSDTQYF.

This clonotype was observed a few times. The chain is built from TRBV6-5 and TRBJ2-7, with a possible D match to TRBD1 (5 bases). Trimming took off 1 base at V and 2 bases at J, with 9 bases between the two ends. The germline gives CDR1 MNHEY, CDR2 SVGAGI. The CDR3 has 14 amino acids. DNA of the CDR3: TGTGCCAGCAGTTACTTCGTGGGGCCCTACGAGCAGTACTTC. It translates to CASSYFVGPYEQYF.

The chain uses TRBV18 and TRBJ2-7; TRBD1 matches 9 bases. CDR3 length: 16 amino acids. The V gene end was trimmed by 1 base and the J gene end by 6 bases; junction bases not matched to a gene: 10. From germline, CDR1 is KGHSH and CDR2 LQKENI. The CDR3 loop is CASSPQLGDRDGEQYF. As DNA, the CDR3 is TGTGCCAGCTCACCACAACTGGGGGACAGGGACGGCGAGCAGTACTTC.

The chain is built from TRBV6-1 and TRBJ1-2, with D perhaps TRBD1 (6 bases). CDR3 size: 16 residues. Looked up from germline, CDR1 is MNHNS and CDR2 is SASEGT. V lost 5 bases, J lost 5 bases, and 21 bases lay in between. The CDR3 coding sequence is TGTGCCAGCAGTACGGGCCCGACAGGCCCAACATATGGCTACACCTTC. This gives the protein CASSTGPTGPTYGYTF.

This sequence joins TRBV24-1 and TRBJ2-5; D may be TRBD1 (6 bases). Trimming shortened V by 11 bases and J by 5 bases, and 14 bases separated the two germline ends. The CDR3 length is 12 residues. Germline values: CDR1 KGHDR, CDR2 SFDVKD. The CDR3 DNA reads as TGTGCCATACAGGGTTTTGGCGAGACCCAGTACTTC. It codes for CAIQGFGETQYF.

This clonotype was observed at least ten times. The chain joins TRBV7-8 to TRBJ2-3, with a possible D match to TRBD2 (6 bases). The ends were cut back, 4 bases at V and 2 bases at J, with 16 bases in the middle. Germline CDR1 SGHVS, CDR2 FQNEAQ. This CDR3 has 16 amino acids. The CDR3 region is CASSSEGRVFTDTQYF. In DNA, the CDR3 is TGTGCCAGCAGCTCGGAGGGCCGGGTCTTCACAGATACGCAGTATTTT.

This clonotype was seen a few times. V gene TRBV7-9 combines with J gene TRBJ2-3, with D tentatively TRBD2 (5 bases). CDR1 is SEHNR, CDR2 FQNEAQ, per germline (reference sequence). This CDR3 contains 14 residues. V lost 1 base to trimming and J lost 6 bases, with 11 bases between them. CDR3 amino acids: CASSLVLVGDTQYF. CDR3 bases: TGTGCCAGCAGCTTAGTACTAGTTGGTGATACGCAGTATTTT. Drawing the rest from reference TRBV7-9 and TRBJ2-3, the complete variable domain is DTGVSQNPRHKITKRGQNVTFRCDPISEHNRLYWYRQTLGQGPEFLTYFQNEAQLEKSRLLSDRFSAERPKGSFSTLEIQRTEQGDSAMYLCASSLVLVGDTQYFGPGTRLTVL.

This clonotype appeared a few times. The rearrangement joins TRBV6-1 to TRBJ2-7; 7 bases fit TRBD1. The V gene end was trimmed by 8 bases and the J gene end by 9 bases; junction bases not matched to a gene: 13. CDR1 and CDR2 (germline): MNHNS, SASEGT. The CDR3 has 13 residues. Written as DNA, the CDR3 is TGTGCCAGCCGAAAAAACAGGGGCTCTGGGCAGTACTTC. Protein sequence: CASRKNRGSGQYF.

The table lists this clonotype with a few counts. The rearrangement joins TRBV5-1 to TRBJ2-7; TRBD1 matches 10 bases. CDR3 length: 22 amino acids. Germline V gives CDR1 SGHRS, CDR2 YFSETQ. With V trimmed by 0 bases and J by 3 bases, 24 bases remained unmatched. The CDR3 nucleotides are TGCGCCAGCAGCTTGGGACTTTCCCCCAAGCCCACCCGGGACAGGGGTGTCTACGAGCAGTACTTC. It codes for CASSLGLSPKPTRDRGVYEQYF.

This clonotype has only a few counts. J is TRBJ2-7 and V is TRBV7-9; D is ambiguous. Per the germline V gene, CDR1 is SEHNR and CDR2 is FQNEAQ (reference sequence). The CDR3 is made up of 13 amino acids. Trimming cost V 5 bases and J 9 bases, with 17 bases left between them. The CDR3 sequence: CASSPSGNPGQYF. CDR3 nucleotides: TGTGCCAGCAGCCCGTCTGGGAACCCCGGGCAGTACTTC.

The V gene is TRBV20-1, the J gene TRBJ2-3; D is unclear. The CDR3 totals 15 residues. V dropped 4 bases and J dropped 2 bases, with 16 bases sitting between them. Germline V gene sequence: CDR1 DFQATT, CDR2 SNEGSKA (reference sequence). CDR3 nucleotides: TGCAGTGCTAAGCGCGAGAGCCGGGTCACAGATACGCAGTATTTT. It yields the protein CSAKRESRVTDTQYF.

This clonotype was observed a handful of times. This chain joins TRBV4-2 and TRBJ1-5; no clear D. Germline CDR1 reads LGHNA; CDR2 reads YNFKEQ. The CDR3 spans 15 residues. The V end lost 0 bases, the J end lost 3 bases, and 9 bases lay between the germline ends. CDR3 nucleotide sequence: TGTGCCAGCAGCCAAGAACGGCAGCCCAATCAGCCCCAGCATTTT. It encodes CASSQERQPNQPQHF.

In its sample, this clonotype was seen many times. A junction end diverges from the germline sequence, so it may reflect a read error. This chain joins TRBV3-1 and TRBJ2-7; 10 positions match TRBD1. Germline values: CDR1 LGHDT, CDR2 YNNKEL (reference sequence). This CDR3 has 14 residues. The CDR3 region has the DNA TGCGCCAGCAGCCAAGGGACAGGGGCCTACGAGCAGTACTTC. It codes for CASSQGTGAYEQYF.

CDR3 region: CASSQRRAGGSEQYF. The CDR3 DNA follows: TGTGCCAGCAGCCAACGTCGGGCGGGAGGGTCCGAGCAGTACTTC. The chain combines TRBV4-2 with TRBJ2-7; the match to TRBD2 covers 9 bases. Trimming cost V 2 bases and J 6 bases; bases outside gene matches: 8. CDR3 length: 15 amino acids. Per germline, CDR1 LGHNA and CDR2 YNFKEQ.

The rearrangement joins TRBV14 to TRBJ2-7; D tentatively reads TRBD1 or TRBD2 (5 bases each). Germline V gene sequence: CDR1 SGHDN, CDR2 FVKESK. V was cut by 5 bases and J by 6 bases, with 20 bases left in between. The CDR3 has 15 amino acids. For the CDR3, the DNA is TGTGCCAGCAGCGCGGGTGAGGGGCTATCTACCGAGCAGTACTTC. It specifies CASSAGEGLSTEQYF.

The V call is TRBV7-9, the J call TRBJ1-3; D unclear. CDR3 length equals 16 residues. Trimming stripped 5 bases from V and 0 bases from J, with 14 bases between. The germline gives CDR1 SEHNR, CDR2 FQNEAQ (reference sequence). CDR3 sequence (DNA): TGTGCCAGCAGCGAACAGTTCACAAGCTCTGGAAACACCATATATTTT. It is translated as CASSEQFTSSGNTIYF.

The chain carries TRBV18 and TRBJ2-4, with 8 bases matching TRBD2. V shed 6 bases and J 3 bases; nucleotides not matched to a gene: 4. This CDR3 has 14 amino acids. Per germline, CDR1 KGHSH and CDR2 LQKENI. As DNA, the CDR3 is TGTGCCAGCTCGGCCGGGGGGGACAAAAACATTCAGTACTTC. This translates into CASSAGGDKNIQYF.

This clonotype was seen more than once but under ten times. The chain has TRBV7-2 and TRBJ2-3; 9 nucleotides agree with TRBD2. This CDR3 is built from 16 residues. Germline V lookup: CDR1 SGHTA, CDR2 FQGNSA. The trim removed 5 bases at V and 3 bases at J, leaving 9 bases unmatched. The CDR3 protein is CASSLRSSGRTDTQYF. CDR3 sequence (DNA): TGTGCCAGCAGCCTTAGAAGTAGCGGGAGAACAGATACGCAGTATTTT.

CDR3 residues: CASSLRQGYNSPLHF. CDR3 nucleotides: TGTGCCAGCAGCTTAAGACAGGGCTATAATTCACCCCTCCACTTT. The chain couples TRBV11-2 to TRBJ1-6; 7 bases are shared with TRBD1. Germline V gives CDR1 SGHAT, CDR2 FQNNGV. This CDR3 is 15 amino acids long. Germline trimming cut 2 bases from V and 3 bases from J; bases unmatched to any gene: 1.

As DNA, the CDR3 is TGTGCCAGCAGTTCCGATTTCGACAGTTTCAATGAGCAGTTCTTC. Translating it yields CASSSDFDSFNEQFF. The chain recombines TRBV6-5 with TRBJ2-1, with D possibly matching TRBD1 (5 bases). The CDR3 totals 15 residues. V lost 4 bases to trimming and J lost 6 bases, with 16 bases between them. Germline V lookup: CDR1 MNHEY, CDR2 SVGAGI.

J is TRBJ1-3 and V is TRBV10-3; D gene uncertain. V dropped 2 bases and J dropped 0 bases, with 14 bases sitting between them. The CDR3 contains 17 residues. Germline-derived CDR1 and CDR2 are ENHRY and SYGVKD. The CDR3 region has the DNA TGTGCCATCAGTGAGGACTCCTTCCCCAACTCTGGAAACACCATATATTTT. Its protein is CAISEDSFPNSGNTIYF.

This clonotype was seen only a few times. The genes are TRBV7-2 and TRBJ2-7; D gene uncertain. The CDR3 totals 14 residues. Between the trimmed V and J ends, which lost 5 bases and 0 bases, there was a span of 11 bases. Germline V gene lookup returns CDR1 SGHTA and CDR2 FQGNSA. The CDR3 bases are TGTGCCAGCAGCCTCGTTGTTAGCTCCTACGAGCAGTACTTC. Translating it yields CASSLVVSSYEQYF. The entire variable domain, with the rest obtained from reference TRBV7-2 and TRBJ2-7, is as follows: GAGVSQSPSNKVTEKGKDVELRCDPISGHTALYWYRQSLGQGLEFLIYFQGNSAPDKSGLPSDRFSAERTGGSVSTLTIQRTQQEDSAVYLCASSLVVSSYEQYFGPGTRLTVT.

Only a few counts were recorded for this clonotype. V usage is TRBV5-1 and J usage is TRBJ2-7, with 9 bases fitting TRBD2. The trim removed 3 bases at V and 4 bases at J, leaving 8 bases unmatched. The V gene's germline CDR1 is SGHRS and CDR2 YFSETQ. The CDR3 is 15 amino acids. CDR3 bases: TGCGCCAGCAGCTCTAATAGCGGGAGTACTTACGAGCAGTACTTC. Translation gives CASSSNSGSTYEQYF.

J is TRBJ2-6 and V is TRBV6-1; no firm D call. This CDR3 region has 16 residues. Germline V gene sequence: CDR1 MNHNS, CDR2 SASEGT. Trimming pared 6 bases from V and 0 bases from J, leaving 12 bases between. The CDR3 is CASRDPLTSGANVLTF. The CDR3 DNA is TGTGCCAGCAGGGACCCCTTAACCTCTGGGGCCAACGTCCTGACTTTC.

The CDR3 region has the DNA TGTGCCAGCAACTTCGGAAGGGGAGGGTCCGAGCAGTACTTC. It codes for CASNFGRGGSEQYF. J is TRBJ2-7 and V is TRBV12-3 or TRBV12-4; 7 nucleotides align to TRBD2. The CDR3 extends over 14 amino acids. The trim removed 7 bases at V and 6 bases at J, leaving 12 bases unmatched.

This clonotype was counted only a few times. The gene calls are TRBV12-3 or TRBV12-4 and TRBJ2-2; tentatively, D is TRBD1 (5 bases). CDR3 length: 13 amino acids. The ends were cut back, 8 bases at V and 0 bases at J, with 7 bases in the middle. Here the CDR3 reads CASLQANTGELFF. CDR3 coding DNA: TGTGCCAGCCTACAGGCGAACACCGGGGAGCTGTTTTTT.

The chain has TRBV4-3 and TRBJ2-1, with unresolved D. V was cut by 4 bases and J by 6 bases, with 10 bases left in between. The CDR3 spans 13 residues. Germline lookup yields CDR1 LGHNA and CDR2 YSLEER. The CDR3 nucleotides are TGCGCCAGCAGCCCCCACCCTCTCAATGAGCAGTTCTTC. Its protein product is CASSPHPLNEQFF.